This record looks at one TCR beta chain sequence and its context. The V gene's germline CDR1 is SGDLS and CDR2 YYNGEE. Trimming removed 3 bases from V and 2 bases from J; junction bases left unmatched: 1. CDR3 length equals 14 residues. This entry belongs to a study of shared clonotypes between healthy human individuals. Study context: Each donor had three CD4 naive, three CD4 memory, two CD8 naive and one CD8 memory plate.

Assay: immunoSEQ multiplex PCR; the TCRdb copy retains only in-frame clones and omits some. The table records about 1 million clones, 75% to 85% of them present only once. Nashville, Tennessee was home to all donors, each a Caucasian adult. A CD45RA-negative memory subset and a CD45RA+ naive subset were separated from the CD4+ cells. The sequence derives from a young man in good health. Some clones in this sample may be carry-over from other donors' samples. The sample was memory CD4+ T cells from PBMCs. Subset noted: CD45RA-negative fraction. The V gene is TRBV9, the J gene TRBJ2-1, with TRBD2 matching 8 bases. The CDR3 coding sequence is TGTGCCAGCAGCGGGGGACTAGCCTACAATGAGCAGTTCTTC. Residues: CASSGGLAYNEQFF.